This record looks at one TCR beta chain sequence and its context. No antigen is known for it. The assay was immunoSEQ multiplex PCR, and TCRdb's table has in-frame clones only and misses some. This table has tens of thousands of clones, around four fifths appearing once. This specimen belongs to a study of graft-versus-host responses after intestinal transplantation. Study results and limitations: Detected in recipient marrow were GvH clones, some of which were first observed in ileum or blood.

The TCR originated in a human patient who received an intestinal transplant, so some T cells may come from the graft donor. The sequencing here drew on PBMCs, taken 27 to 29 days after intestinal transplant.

CDR3 sequence reads: CASSSRGTIGDTQYF. For the CDR3, the DNA is TGTGCCAGCAGCTCCCGCGGGACAATCGGCGATACGCAGTATTTT. V gene TRBV9 combines with J gene TRBJ2-3, with D perhaps TRBD1 or TRBD2 (6 bases each). The V and J ends lost 4 bases and 6 bases respectively, with 18 bases between them. This CDR3 has 15 amino acids. Looked up from germline, CDR1 is SGDLS and CDR2 is YYNGEE.